The 20 T cell receptor beta chains in this list originate from one sample, sequenced in a study of cytomegalovirus exposure and HLA in healthy donors. Primers for the PCR totalled 60 Vbeta and 13 Jbeta. Here immunoSEQ multiplex PCR was the method, and the copy in TCRdb shows in-frame clones only, minus some. The sample includes 160,000 or so clones, around 77% of them seen just once. Source material: PBMCs. These receptors all come from a man aged 50-60 years in good health and CMV-seropositive.

The chain recombines TRBV7-6 with TRBJ2-3; D may be TRBD1 (5 bases). Per germline, CDR1 SGHVS and CDR2 FNYEAQ. Trimming removed 1 base from V and 2 bases from J, with 13 bases in between. This CDR3 is 16 amino acids long. CDR3 amino acids: CASSLVGESPTDTQYF. CDR3 in DNA: TGTGCCAGCAGCTTAGTAGGGGAAAGCCCCACAGATACGCAGTATTTT.

The genes are TRBV28 and TRBJ2-7, with D perhaps TRBD1 (5 bases). CDR1 and CDR2 (germline): MDHEN, SYDVKM. Trimming removed 4 bases at V and 0 bases at J, with 13 bases between. This CDR3 comprises 15 residues. The CDR3: CASSSRTIVSYEQYF. As DNA, the CDR3 is TGTGCCAGCAGTTCCCGGACAATAGTCTCCTACGAGCAGTACTTC. Together with reference TRBV28 and TRBJ2-7, the CDR3 gives the full variable domain: DVKVTQSSRYLVKRTGEKVFLECVQDMDHENMFWYRQDPGLGLRLIYFSYDVKMKEKGDIPEGYSVSREKKERFSLILESASTNQTSMYLCASSSRTIVSYEQYFGPGTRLTVT.

As DNA, the CDR3 is TGTGCCAGCAGCGCCGGACTAGCGGGGGACACCGGGGAGCTGTTTTTT. Residues: CASSAGLAGDTGELFF. The V gene is TRBV9, the J gene TRBJ2-2; 13 bases fit TRBD2. The trim removed 3 bases at V and 3 bases at J, leaving 2 bases unmatched. The CDR3 totals 16 residues. Germline-derived CDR1 and CDR2 are SGDLS and YYNGEE.

The V call is TRBV5-1, the J call TRBJ2-7, with 7 nucleotides matching TRBD1. V was pared by 1 base and J by 3 bases, with 4 bases of the junction left unmatched. The CDR3 loop spans 14 amino acids. The V gene's germline CDR1 is SGHRS and CDR2 YFSETQ. DNA for the CDR3: TGCGCCAGCAGCTTGTGGGGGACAGACTACGAGCAGTACTTC. Protein product: CASSLWGTDYEQYF.

This sequence joins TRBV9 and TRBJ2-7, with 7 bases identical to TRBD2. Trimming cost V 3 bases and J 7 bases; bases outside gene matches: 4. The germline CDR1 and CDR2 sequences are SGDLS and YYNGEE. The CDR3 consists of 12 residues. The CDR3 loop reads CASSAYGGEQYF. In nucleotides, the CDR3 is TGTGCCAGCAGCGCCTACGGGGGGGAGCAGTACTTC.

This sequence joins TRBV21-1 and TRBJ2-3; TRBD2 is taken as the D call from the table, unchecked against the DNA. TRBV21-1 is designated a pseudogene. This CDR3 region has 20 residues. The CDR3 DNA is TGTGCCAGCAGCAAATTTTATAACGCTAGCGGGGGGGCTCATACAGATACGCAGTATTTT. Translated, it gives CASSKFYNASGGAHTDTQYF.

The CDR3 sequence is CASSLASGYQPQHF. In DNA, the CDR3 is TGCGCCAGCAGCTTGGCTTCAGGGTATCAGCCCCAGCATTTT. The genes are TRBV5-1 and TRBJ1-5, with D possibly matching TRBD1 (5 bases). The germline V and J ends were trimmed by 0 bases and 5 bases, with 9 bases remaining between them. CDR3 length: 14 amino acids. Germline CDR1 is SGHRS and CDR2 is YFSETQ.

This chain links TRBV5-4 with TRBJ2-6, with 8 bases that match TRBD1. J lost 1 base, V lost 7 bases, and 4 bases had no gene match. This CDR3 is built from 15 residues. Germline-derived CDR1 and CDR2 are SGHNT and YYREEE (reference sequence). The CDR3 DNA sequence: TGTGCCAGCGCCAGGGGGCAGTCTGGGGCCAACGTCCTGACTTTC. This encodes CASARGQSGANVLTF.

The V call is TRBV6-1, the J call TRBJ1-2, with 7 nucleotides matching TRBD1. The V gene end was trimmed by 6 bases and the J gene end by 2 bases; junction bases not matched to a gene: 3. The CDR3 has 13 residues. CDR1 MNHNS and CDR2 SASEGT come from the germline V gene. CDR3 region: CASRPGQNYGYTF. In DNA, the CDR3 is TGTGCCAGCAGACCGGGACAGAACTATGGCTACACCTTC.

This chain joins TRBV5-4 and TRBJ1-4; D is undetermined. V was trimmed by 5 bases and J by 0 bases, leaving 11 bases between them. CDR1 is SGHNT, CDR2 YYREEE, per germline (reference sequence). The CDR3 consists of 15 residues. CDR3 amino acids: CASSPRQSTNEKLFF. The DNA of the CDR3 is TGTGCCAGCAGTCCTCGACAATCAACTAATGAAAAACTGTTTTTT.

The chain recombines TRBV27 with TRBJ2-7, with 7 nucleotides matching TRBD1. The junction had 7 bases not matched to a gene; V was cut back by 6 bases and J by 2 bases. This CDR3 has 14 residues. The germline CDR1 and CDR2 sequences are MNHEY and SMNVEV (reference sequence). The CDR3 sequence is CASSEDDRAYEQYF. In DNA, the CDR3 is TGTGCCAGCAGCGAAGACGACAGGGCCTACGAGCAGTACTTC.

The rearrangement uses TRBV7-2 and TRBJ2-4, with 9 bases aligning to TRBD1. The CDR3 spans 18 residues. Germline CDR1 is SGHTA and CDR2 is FQGNSA. V was clipped by 4 bases and J by 0 bases; unmatched bases: 10. CDR3: CASSSYRGLRLAKNIQYF. The CDR3 bases are TGTGCCAGCAGCTCGTACAGGGGGCTCAGGCTAGCCAAAAACATTCAGTACTTC.

This clone was detected only a few times. Other DNA sequences from this sample encode an identical CDR3 as well. The rearrangement joins TRBV20-1 to TRBJ2-7, with TRBD1 as a possible D gene (6 bases). Trimming took 5 bases from V and 3 from J, leaving 8 bases between them. Germline V gene data show CDR1 as DFQATT and CDR2 as SNEGSKA (reference sequence). This CDR3 spans 11 amino acids. In DNA form, the CDR3 reads TGCAGTGCTGCAGGGGACTACGAGCAGTACTTC. It is translated as CSAAGDYEQYF.

The chain uses TRBV4-1 and TRBJ2-2; 9 bases match TRBD1. The CDR3 covers 16 residues. Germline trimming cut 3 bases from V and 2 bases from J; bases unmatched to any gene: 4. Germline V gene sequence: CDR1 MGHRA, CDR2 YSYEKL. The CDR3 DNA reads as TGCGCCAGCAGCCATCCGGGACAGGGTAACACCGGGGAGCTGTTTTTT. It yields the protein CASSHPGQGNTGELFF.

The J gene is TRBJ1-1, the V gene TRBV19; perhaps TRBD1 as D (5 bases). CDR3 length: 12 residues. The germline V gene has CDR1 LNHDA and CDR2 SQIVND (reference sequence). V lost 8 bases to trimming and J lost 5 bases, with 12 bases between them. CDR3: CASWGEKTEAFF. The CDR3 bases are TGTGCCAGTTGGGGGGAGAAGACTGAAGCTTTCTTT.

The chain joins TRBV27 to TRBJ2-5, with TRBD2 identical over 9 bases. The germline V gene encodes CDR1 MNHEY and CDR2 SMNVEV (reference sequence). V trimming: 5 bases; J trimming: 0 bases; junction bases outside the gene matches: 4. The length of the CDR3 is 15 residues. The DNA of the CDR3 is TGTGCCAGCAGTAGGCTAGCGGGGTACCAAGAGACCCAGTACTTC. Protein sequence: CASSRLAGYQETQYF.

The gene calls are TRBV5-4 and TRBJ2-7; tentative D call: TRBD2 (5 bases). The CDR3 extends over 16 amino acids. V lost 0 bases, J lost 0 bases, and 13 bases lay in between. The V gene's germline CDR1 is SGHNT and CDR2 YYREEE (reference sequence). The CDR3 DNA reads as TGTGCCAGCAGCTTGGCCGCGACGGGGAGCTCCTACGAGCAGTACTTC. Protein: CASSLAATGSSYEQYF.

The chain is built from TRBV15 and TRBJ1-4; TRBD1 aligns across 7 bases. The CDR3 contains 14 residues. Germline loops: CDR1 LNHNV, CDR2 YYDKDF (reference sequence). Trimming took 5 bases from V and 8 from J; bases not matched to a gene: 8. The CDR3: CATSDRVGGEKLFF. In nucleotides, the CDR3 is TGTGCCACCAGCGACAGGGTTGGAGGCGAAAAACTGTTTTTT.

Points on this clone: Germline is not matched at one junction end, which may reflect a read error. The chain recombines TRBV7-7 with TRBJ2-5; 12 positions agree with TRBD2. Germline assignment: CDR1 SSHAT and CDR2 FNYEAQ (reference sequence). The CDR3 consists of 16 residues. The CDR3 DNA sequence: TGTGCTAGCAGCTTAATGGCTAGCGGGGGGGCGGAGACCCAGTACTTC. Protein sequence: CASSLMASGGAETQYF.

The rearrangement uses TRBV4-1 and TRBJ2-7, with a weak D call TRBD1 (6 bases). V lost 3 bases and J 3 bases, leaving 9 bases between the germline ends. CDR1 and CDR2 (germline): MGHRA, YSYEKL. CDR3 length: 13 amino acids. In DNA, the CDR3 is TGCGCCAGCAGCCACGGGGACAACTACGAGCAGTACTTC. Protein product: CASSHGDNYEQYF.